This T cell receptor beta chain was identified during a study of T cell responses to AZD1222 COVID-19 vaccine. The V and J ends lost 2 bases and 3 bases respectively, with 9 bases between them. The CDR3 is 13 residues long. Germline lookup yields CDR1 SGHRS and CDR2 YFSETQ. Regarding the study as a whole: The donor group comprised mostly white British people and more females; the analysis possibly underestimated clonal diversity. Reports say nearly half of spike-specific TCRs go after unmutated variant regions. Only after the peak T cell response were repertoires sampled.

About this clone: What it recognizes is unknown.

Profiling relied on immunoSEQ multiplex PCR, and the TCRdb table lists in-frame clones only, not all of them. Here the sample spans approximately 150,000 clones, approximately 89% being singletons. This specimen was peripheral blood, taken 28 days after the second AZD1222 dose. The chain has TRBV5-1 and TRBJ2-7, with D unclear. This TCR came from an adult who received the AZD1222 COVID-19 vaccine. CDR3 residues: CASSFEVGYEQYF. CDR3 coding DNA: TGCGCCAGCAGCTTTGAAGTCGGCTACGAGCAGTACTTC.